Following are 20 T cell receptor beta chains from one sample sequenced in a study of T cells in localized non-small cell lung cancer (dated by TCRdb to 2018 to 2020). The library came from the immunoSEQ multiplex PCR assay. TCRdb took over this immuneACCESS table, retaining in-frame rearrangements with V and J assigned. Such tables are incomplete; in checked studies, under half of the missing clones stem from an unresolved V gene, and the remainder is unexplained. The sample records fewer than 40,000 clones, roughly nine tenths of which are singletons. Less than 3% of the sample is held by the ten biggest clonotypes. The sequencing used peripheral blood, collected before any cancer treatment. These receptors came from a female donor aged 60 or older with stage I lung adenocarcinoma.

The chain has TRBV28 and TRBJ2-7; 11 bases are a match to TRBD2. Germline V CDR1 and CDR2: MDHEN, SYDVKM. This CDR3 spans 16 amino acids. The V and J ends lost 2 bases and 3 bases, in that order; junction bases with no gene match: 6. CDR3 residues: CASSLLGTSGNYEQYF. The DNA for the CDR3 is TGTGCCAGCAGTTTACTGGGGACTAGCGGAAACTACGAGCAGTACTTC.

The chain is built from TRBV27 and TRBJ2-5, with 16 bases lining up with TRBD2. Germline lookup yields CDR1 MNHEY and CDR2 SMNVEV (reference sequence). V dropped 2 bases and J dropped 7; count of bases not matched to a gene: 10. CDR3 length equals 18 residues. The CDR3 region is CASSLGTSGRATLGTQYF. DNA for the CDR3: TGTGCCAGCAGTTTAGGGACTAGCGGGAGGGCAACCTTGGGGACCCAGTACTTC.

This clone was found once. V is TRBV10-1 and J is TRBJ2-3, with D possibly TRBD1 on 6 matching bases. V lost 8 bases, J lost 1 base, and 13 bases lay in between. The CDR3 loop spans 14 amino acids. Germline values: CDR1 WNHNN, CDR2 SYGVQD (reference sequence). In DNA form, the CDR3 reads TGCGCCAGCTCGAGGGGGTATGGCACAGATACGCAGTATTTT. This codes for CASSRGYGTDTQYF.

The genes are TRBV30 and TRBJ2-3; D unresolved. The germline gives CDR1 GTSNPN, CDR2 SVGIG (reference sequence). The V gene lost 2 bases and the J gene lost 10 bases, with 10 bases spanning the gap. The CDR3 is made up of 11 amino acids. The CDR3 DNA follows: TGTGCCTGGAGTAATTGGATCGCGCAGTATTTT. Amino acids: CAWSNWIAQYF.

The chain is built from TRBV6-4 and TRBJ2-2, with no clear D. The CDR3 covers 13 residues. Trimming removed 8 bases at V and 0 bases at J, with 7 bases between. Looked up from germline, CDR1 is MRHNA and CDR2 is SNTAGT. Written as DNA, the CDR3 is TGTGCCAGCTCAAGGACGAACACCGGGGAGCTGTTTTTT. Translating gives CASSRTNTGELFF.

This sequence joins TRBV6-1 and TRBJ2-6; tentative D call: TRBD2 (5 bases). Germline V gene data show CDR1 as MNHNS and CDR2 as SASEGT. V lost 2 bases, J lost 0 bases, and 5 bases lay in between. The CDR3 has 15 amino acids. CDR3 region: CASSERDSGANVLTF. The CDR3, as DNA: TGTGCCAGCAGTGAACGGGACTCTGGGGCCAACGTCCTGACTTTC.

CDR3 coding DNA: TGTGCCAGCTCACGGCAGACCCTACAGAGAGGGGGCTACACCTTC. Translating gives CASSRQTLQRGGYTF. This chain uses TRBV18 with TRBJ1-2, with unresolved D. Deletions cut 4 bases from V and 8 bases from J, with 20 bases between. CDR1 is KGHSH and CDR2 is LQKENI in the germline V gene. The length of the CDR3 is 15 residues.

The rearrangement uses TRBV19 and TRBJ2-1; TRBD2 agrees at 15 bases. This CDR3 is built from 17 residues. Germline V gives CDR1 LNHDA, CDR2 SQIVND (reference sequence). V lost 3 bases, J lost 6 bases, and 6 bases stayed unmatched. CDR3 DNA sequence: TGTGCCAGTAGTATGTTGGGGGGACTAGCGGGAGGCAATGAGCAGTTCTTC. This sequence encodes CASSMLGGLAGGNEQFF.

The chain joins TRBV5-8 to TRBJ1-1; perhaps TRBD1 as D (5 bases). CDR1 and CDR2 from the germline V gene are SGHTS and YDEGEE. The CDR3 consists of 12 residues. Trimming removed 7 bases from V and 1 base from J, with 8 bases in between. The CDR3 sequence is CASPGTNTEAFF. The DNA for the CDR3 is TGTGCCAGCCCGGGGACGAACACTGAAGCTTTCTTT.

The chain carries TRBV9 and TRBJ2-3; 11 nucleotides agree with TRBD2. The CDR3 is 15 residues long. CDR1 and CDR2 (germline): SGDLS, YYNGEE. Trimming at V came to 6 bases and at J to 0 bases, leaving 3 bases not matched to a gene. CDR3 loop: CASTTSGGSTDTQYF. CDR3 DNA sequence: TGTGCCAGCACCACTAGCGGGGGTAGCACAGATACGCAGTATTTT.

The rearrangement uses TRBV5-5 and TRBJ2-3; 8 bases are a match to TRBD2. Germline CDR1 reads SGHKS; CDR2 reads YYEKEE (reference sequence). This CDR3 comprises 15 residues. The V segment lost 4 bases and the J segment 0 bases; nucleotides outside the gene matches: 4. The chain's CDR3 is CASSIGTSSTDTQYF. The CDR3 region has the DNA TGTGCCAGCAGCATCGGGACTAGTAGCACAGATACGCAGTATTTT.

The chain employs TRBV5-1 and TRBJ1-1; unclear D gene. The CDR3 loop spans 13 amino acids. Germline V CDR1 and CDR2: SGHRS, YFSETQ. Deletions cut 3 bases from V and 1 base from J, with 7 bases between. DNA for the CDR3: TGCGCCAGCAGCTACGCAGCGAACACTGAAGCTTTCTTT. Its protein is CASSYAANTEAFF.

In regard to this clone: An end of the junction does not agree with germline; a read error may underlie this. The chain combines TRBV6-4 with TRBJ2-1; D perhaps matches TRBD1 (5 bases). Germline V gives CDR1 MRHNA, CDR2 SNTAGT. The CDR3 spans 14 residues. The CDR3 loop reads CASSEKEVQGELFF. The CDR3 region has the DNA TGTGCCAGCAGTGAAAAAGAAGTTCAGGGTGAGCTGTTCTTC.

The chain joins TRBV19 to TRBJ2-1; 9 nucleotides align to TRBD2. CDR3 size: 13 residues. The V segment lost 1 base and the J segment 9 bases; nucleotides outside the gene matches: 1. The V gene's germline CDR1 is LNHDA and CDR2 SQIVND (reference sequence). CDR3 in amino acids: CASSIVREGEQFF. Written as DNA, the CDR3 is TGTGCCAGTAGTATAGTGCGGGAGGGTGAGCAGTTCTTC. The full variable domain, completed using reference TRBV19 and TRBJ2-1, is DGGITQSPKYLFRKEGQNVTLSCEQNLNHDAMYWYRQDPGQGLRLIYYSQIVNDFQKGDIAEGYSVSREKKESFPLTVTSAQKNPTAFYLCASSIVREGEQFFGPGTRLTVL.

V gene TRBV28 combines with J gene TRBJ1-5; D possibly corresponds to TRBD1 (5 bases). The CDR3 has 15 residues. Trimming removed 6 bases at V and 0 bases at J, with 12 bases between. Germline assignment: CDR1 MDHEN and CDR2 SYDVKM. Here the CDR3 DNA reads TGTGCCAGCAGCCTCAGGGACCATAGCAATCAGCCCCAGCATTTT. Encoded protein: CASSLRDHSNQPQHF.

The rearrangement uses TRBV27 and TRBJ2-1, with 14 positions matching TRBD2. The germline V gene encodes CDR1 MNHEY and CDR2 SMNVEV (reference sequence). The junction had 4 bases not matched to a gene; V was cut back by 6 bases and J by 6 bases. There are 15 residues in the CDR3. CDR3 bases: TGTGCCAGCAGCCAGACTAGCGGGAGGGGCAATGAGCAGTTCTTC. Its protein is CASSQTSGRGNEQFF.

The chain links TRBV2 to TRBJ1-2; no firm D call. Deletions cut 2 bases from V and 6 bases from J, with 7 bases between. CDR3 size: 12 residues. Germline loops: CDR1 SNHLY, CDR2 FYNNEI. This CDR3 reads CASSETTDGYTF. CDR3 nucleotides: TGTGCCAGCAGTGAAACCACCGATGGCTACACCTTC.

This clone occurred once. The chain combines TRBV4-3 with TRBJ1-2; a weak D match, TRBD1 (5 bases). Germline values: CDR1 LGHNA, CDR2 YSLEER. CDR3 size: 15 residues. Trimming left V 3 bases short and J 10 bases short, with 21 bases between. CDR3 DNA: TGCGCCAGCAGCCAGTCTAAGGGCCCAGGGAGTATCTACACCTTC. Protein: CASSQSKGPGSIYTF.

The V and J genes are TRBV2 and TRBJ2-2; no clear D. V dropped 6 bases and J dropped 3 bases, with 14 bases sitting between them. Germline V gene data show CDR1 as SNHLY and CDR2 as FYNNEI. CDR3 size: 15 residues. The DNA for the CDR3 is TGTGCCAGCAGGGGCGGCCGACGATACACCGGGGAGCTGTTTTTT. The encoded protein is CASRGGRRYTGELFF.

V is TRBV21-1 and J is TRBJ1-4; TRBD1, the table's D call, was not compared with the DNA. TRBV21-1 is a known pseudogene. This CDR3 is 18 amino acids long. The CDR3 sequence is CASSKRGQGDATNEKLFF. CDR3 coding DNA: TGTGCCAGCAGCAAAAGGGGACAGGGGGATGCAACTAATGAAAAACTGTTTTTT.